The next 18 T cell receptor beta chains were all read from a single sample in a study of high-grade serous ovarian cancer treatment subgroups (dated by TCRdb to about 2021). Preparation of the library involved the immunoSEQ multiplex PCR assay. TCRdb carries this immuneACCESS record with in-frame sequences only. Its versions omit some clonotypes, under half of them owing to an unresolved V gene in the studies checked, with the rest unexplained. The sample data list around 7,000 clones, and approximately 79% of these were observed just once. The ten largest clones add up to 4.8% of the sample. Collection of tumor samples took place before definitive surgery or chemotherapy. The sequencing sample was made of tumor tissue. The receptor source for this set is a human donor with high-grade serous ovarian cancer.

The chain combines TRBV5-1 with TRBJ2-7, with 11 bases matching TRBD2. CDR3 length equals 16 residues. J lost 2 bases, V lost 4 bases, and 8 bases had no gene match. Germline V CDR1 and CDR2: SGHRS, YFSETQ. As DNA, the CDR3 is TGCGCCAGCAGCCCAATGACTAGCGGGGCGACCTACGAGCAGTACTTC. The encoded protein is CASSPMTSGATYEQYF. Filled out from reference TRBV5-1 and TRBJ2-7, the complete variable domain reads KAGVTQTPRYLIKTRGQQVTLSCSPISGHRSVSWYQQTPGQGLQFLFEYFSETQRNKGNFPGRFSGRQFSNSRSEMNVSTLELGDSALYLCASSPMTSGATYEQYFGPGTRLTVT.

This sequence joins TRBV2 and TRBJ1-2; D not resolved. Germline-derived CDR1 and CDR2 are SNHLY and FYNNEI. V dropped 4 bases and J dropped 6 bases, with 12 bases sitting between them. The CDR3 totals 13 residues. CDR3 bases: TGTGCCAGCAGTGTCCGCCAGATACATGGCTACACCTTC. This encodes CASSVRQIHGYTF. Using reference TRBV2 and TRBJ1-2 for the parts outside the CDR3, the full variable domain is EPEVTQTPSHQVTQMGQEVILRCVPISNHLYFYWYRQILGQKVEFLVSFYNNEISEKSEIFDDQFSVERPDGSNFTLKIRSTKLEDSAMYFCASSVRQIHGYTFGSGTRLTVV.

The chain couples TRBV12-5 to TRBJ2-6, with D possibly matching TRBD2 (6 bases). The CDR3 sequence is 18 residues long. CDR1 is LGHNT and CDR2 is FRNRAP in the germline V gene. The ends were cut back, 2 bases at V and 3 bases at J, with 17 bases in the middle. The CDR3 here is CASGLFGGVRFGANVLTF. CDR3 bases: TGTGCTAGTGGTTTGTTCGGAGGGGTGAGATTTGGGGCCAACGTCCTGACTTTC.

The chain couples TRBV10-1 to TRBJ2-2; D uncertain. Trimming cost V 0 bases and J 0 bases, with 11 bases left between them. This CDR3 region has 17 residues. The germline V gene has CDR1 WNHNN and CDR2 SYGVQD (reference sequence). In DNA, the CDR3 is TGCGCCAGCAGTGAGTCCGCAGGCCTCGCGAACACCGGGGAGCTGTTTTTT. Translating it yields CASSESAGLANTGELFF.

The rearrangement links TRBV11-3 to TRBJ1-1; no clear D. Trimming removed 8 bases from V and 1 base from J, with 14 bases in between. The CDR3 is made up of 14 amino acids. Germline CDR1 is SGHNT and CDR2 is YENEEA. CDR3 in DNA: TGTGCCAGCGGTTTTGGACGTTGGAACACTGAAGCTTTCTTT. Its translation is CASGFGRWNTEAFF.

This chain joins TRBV30 and TRBJ2-1; D uncertain. Trimming stripped 5 bases from V and 3 bases from J, with 5 bases between. CDR3 length equals 11 residues. Germline V CDR1 and CDR2: GTSNPN, SVGIG (reference sequence). In DNA, the CDR3 is TGTGCCTGGGACAACTACAATGAGCAGTTCTTC. Amino acid sequence: CAWDNYNEQFF.

There are a few counts of this clone. V is TRBV7-2 and J is TRBJ1-5; D gene ambiguous. The germline V gene encodes CDR1 SGHTA and CDR2 FQGNSA. This CDR3 has 14 residues. The V end was cut by 3 bases, the J end by 5 bases, with 11 bases between. CDR3 sequence (DNA): TGTGCCAGCAGCTTCCAAGGGCATTATCAGCCCCAGCATTTT. It codes for CASSFQGHYQPQHF.

The rearrangement joins TRBV5-1 to TRBJ1-4; no firm D call. Per the germline V gene, CDR1 is SGHRS and CDR2 is YFSETQ. Trimming took off 3 bases at V and 3 bases at J, with 9 bases between the two ends. The CDR3 is 14 amino acids. In nucleotides, the CDR3 is TGCGCCAGCAGCTCAGCTACCCCTAATGAAAAACTGTTTTTT. This encodes CASSSATPNEKLFF.

The CDR3 DNA follows: TGTGCCAGCAGTTACTCGAGGTCAGGGGGCGAGGCTGAAGCTTTCTTT. Amino acid sequence: CASSYSRSGGEAEAFF. The chain couples TRBV6-6 to TRBJ1-1; the match to TRBD1 covers 8 bases. The CDR3 loop spans 16 amino acids. V lost 0 bases to trimming and J lost 6 bases; unmatched junction nucleotides: 9. Germline assignment: CDR1 MNHNY and CDR2 SVGAGI (reference sequence).

This chain joins TRBV5-8 and TRBJ2-3; no firm D call. V lost 0 bases to trimming and J lost 6 bases, with 5 bases between them. The CDR3 length is 12 residues. Per germline, CDR1 SGHTS and CDR2 YDEGEE. The CDR3, as DNA: TGTGCCAGCAGCTTGGCCGCGGATACGCAGTATTTT. It codes for CASSLAADTQYF.

The count of this clone is one. V and J are TRBV10-3 and TRBJ2-7; the match to TRBD1 covers 11 bases. Germline assignment: CDR1 ENHRY and CDR2 SYGVKD. This CDR3 contains 14 residues. The ends lost 9 bases at V and 2 bases at J; junction bases unmatched: 6. As DNA, the CDR3 is TGTGCCATAGCTCCGGGACAGGGGGCCTACGAGCAGTACTTC. Amino acid sequence: CAIAPGQGAYEQYF.

The J gene is TRBJ1-3, the V gene TRBV20-1, with D uncertain. V lost 5 bases to trimming and J lost 3 bases, with 5 bases between them. Germline V gene sequence: CDR1 DFQATT, CDR2 SNEGSKA (reference sequence). The CDR3 contains 11 residues. The CDR3 DNA is TGCAGTGCTCGGGTTGGAAACACCATATATTTT. It translates to CSARVGNTIYF.

The chain couples TRBV7-9 to TRBJ1-1; 10 bases agree with TRBD1. V lost 1 base and J lost 1; bases outside the gene matches: 3. The CDR3 runs 16 residues. Germline-derived CDR1 and CDR2 are SEHNR and FQNEAQ (reference sequence). Written as DNA, the CDR3 is TGTGCCAGCAGCTTAGGACAGGGGGCGAGGAACACTGAAGCTTTCTTT. Translated, it gives CASSLGQGARNTEAFF.

The rearrangement links TRBV11-2 to TRBJ1-5, with a possible D match to TRBD1 (5 bases). The CDR3 sequence is 15 residues long. CDR1 is SGHAT, CDR2 FQNNGV, per germline. V lost 5 bases to trimming and J lost 1 base, with 12 bases between them. The CDR3 nucleotides are TGTGCCAGCAGCCAGGGTGGGTTGAGCAATCAGCCCCAGCATTTT. It specifies CASSQGGLSNQPQHF.

The chain carries TRBV27 and TRBJ1-6; D not resolved. Germline V lookup: CDR1 MNHEY, CDR2 SMNVEV (reference sequence). The CDR3 sequence is 17 residues long. Trimming took 3 bases from V and 0 from J, leaving 12 bases between them. This CDR3 is CASSLGRLSSYNSPLHF. The CDR3 nucleotides read TGTGCCAGCAGTTTGGGCCGACTGAGCTCCTATAATTCACCCCTCCACTTT.

This clone has only a few counts. The chain is built from TRBV29-1 and TRBJ1-2; perhaps TRBD1 as D (6 bases). With 3 bases removed from V and 4 bases from J, the gap between germline ends came to 15 bases. Germline CDR1 is SQVTM and CDR2 is ANQGSEA. The CDR3 sequence is 14 residues long. CDR3 DNA sequence: TGCAGCGTTGAGGCGACAGGAGGAGGCTATGGCTACACCTTC. Translating it yields CSVEATGGGYGYTF. Complete variable domain (other parts from reference TRBV29-1 and TRBJ1-2): SAVISQKPSRDICQRGTSLTIQCQVDSQVTMMFWYRQQPGQSLTLIATANQGSEATYESGFVIDKFPISRPNLTFSTLTVSNMSPEDSSIYLCSVEATGGGYGYTFGSGTRLTVV.

This clone has only one observation. This chain's CDR3 is CASSERWTGVFEKLFF. The CDR3 bases are TGTGCCAGCAGTGAAAGGTGGACAGGGGTATTTGAAAAACTGTTTTTT. The J gene is TRBJ1-4, the V gene TRBV2; 9 bases agree with TRBD1. The CDR3 length is 16 residues. Losses at the gene ends were 2 bases for V and 7 bases for J; bases not matched to a gene: 8. Per the germline V gene, CDR1 is SNHLY and CDR2 is FYNNEI.

This rearrangement joins TRBV5-1 to TRBJ2-2; 10 bases match TRBD1. V lost 3 bases, J lost 6 bases, and 8 bases stayed unmatched. The CDR3 extends over 16 amino acids. Germline CDR1 and CDR2: SGHRS and YFSETQ. The CDR3 DNA follows: TGCGCCAGCAGCTGGGCCGGGACAGGGGACGCCGGGGAGCTGTTTTTT. Its translation: CASSWAGTGDAGELFF.